A selection of T cell receptor beta chains follows, all from one sample in a study of shared clonotypes between healthy human individuals. Using immunoSEQ multiplex PCR, the repertoire was profiled, and TCRdb retains in-frame clones only, with some absent. The sample lists about 2.3 million clones, approximately 95% occurring once. Sequencing was carried out using naive CD4+ T cells from PBMCs. These receptors all stem from a man between 18 and 35 years old in good health. Some clones in this sample may be carry-over from other donors' samples. CDR3s include the opening cysteine and the closing phenylalanine or tryptophan. A D gene is named only where the DNA matches it firmly.

V	J	D	DNA	CDR3
TRBV2	TRBJ2-1	-	TGTGCCAGCACCCCACAGGGCAGCTCCTACAATGAGCAGTTCTTC	CASTPQGSSYNEQFF
TRBV18	TRBJ1-4	TRBD1	TGTGCCAGCTCACCACCGGGAGCTTGGGGACAGAATGAAAAACTGTTTTTT	CASSPPGAWGQNEKLFF
TRBV4-2	TRBJ1-2	-	TGTGCCAGCAGCCAACCCCCGACAGGAGAATATGGCTACACCTTC	CASSQPPTGEYGYTF
TRBV10-3	TRBJ1-2	-	TGTGCCATCACCGGGGGGGTCTATGGCTACACCTTC	CAITGGVYGYTF
TRBV6-5	TRBJ2-7	TRBD2	TGTGCCAGCCGGACTAGCGGGAGTCACTCCTACGAGCAGTACTTC	CASRTSGSHSYEQYF
TRBV2	TRBJ2-3	-	TGTGCCAGCAGTGAACTAGTCCGGACAGATACGCAGTATTTT	CASSELVRTDTQYF
TRBV2	TRBJ2-7	-	TGTGCCAGCATACAGGGAGTTGTTTGGGAGCAGTACTTC	CASIQGVVWEQYF
TRBV11-2	TRBJ2-2	TRBD1	TGTGCCAGCACCCCTCGCCGGACAGGGATCACCGGGGAGCTGTTTTTT	CASTPRRTGITGELFF
TRBV27	TRBJ2-4	-	TGTGCCAGCAGTTTTTTCGGGAGTGCCCTAGCCAAAAACATTCAGTACTTC	CASSFFGSALAKNIQYF
TRBV5-1	TRBJ2-2	TRBD1	TGCGCCAGCAGCTTGGTCGCAGGGGGTACCGGGGAGCTGTTTTTT	CASSLVAGGTGELFF
TRBV30	TRBJ1-2	TRBD1	TGTGCCTGGAGGGCCGGGACAGGGGAAATCTATGGCTACACCTTC	CAWRAGTGEIYGYTF
TRBV30	TRBJ1-1	-	TGTGCCCAGGTGACTGCGGGCCGGGGAGCTTTCTTT	CAQVTAGRGAFF
TRBV11-2	TRBJ2-3	TRBD2	TGTGCCAGCAGTTATATAGCGGGAGCAGATACGCAGTATTTT	CASSYIAGADTQYF
TRBV19	TRBJ2-7	-	TGTGCCAGTAGTATAGATCGGCGGGACGAGCAGTACTTC	CASSIDRRDEQYF
TRBV28	TRBJ2-2	-	TGTGCCAGCAGCTCCTACGACCGGGACTCCCACACCGGGGAGCTGTTTTTT	CASSSYDRDSHTGELFF
TRBV30	TRBJ1-5	-	TGTGCCTGGAGCGGCCCGGCAGCGCGCAATCAGCCCCAGCATTTT	CAWSGPAARNQPQHF
TRBV6-1	TRBJ1-1	-	TGTGCCAGCAGTGATCGGGGGAGGCGTGAGTACACTGAAGCTTTCTTT	CASSDRGRREYTEAFF
TRBV5-6	TRBJ1-1	-	TGTGCCAGCAGCCCGGGTCGGTGGGACACTGAAGCTTTCTTT	CASSPGRWDTEAFF
TRBV2	TRBJ2-7	TRBD1	TGTGCCAGCACGGGACAGGGGGCGAATCCGCAGTACTTC	CASTGQGANPQYF
TRBV29-1	TRBJ2-1	TRBD2	TGCAGCGTCGAATCTAGCGGGATATCCTACAATGAGCAGTTCTTC	CSVESSGISYNEQFF
TRBV18	TRBJ1-4	-	TGTGCCAGCTCACCGACTGAGGGTATTGGCGTGCGTGAAAAACTGTTTTTT	CASSPTEGIGVREKLFF
TRBV19	TRBJ2-1	-	TGTGCCAGTAGCAGAATAAGGGACAATCGCCGCCTAGACAATGAGCAGTTCTTC	CASSRIRDNRRLDNEQFF